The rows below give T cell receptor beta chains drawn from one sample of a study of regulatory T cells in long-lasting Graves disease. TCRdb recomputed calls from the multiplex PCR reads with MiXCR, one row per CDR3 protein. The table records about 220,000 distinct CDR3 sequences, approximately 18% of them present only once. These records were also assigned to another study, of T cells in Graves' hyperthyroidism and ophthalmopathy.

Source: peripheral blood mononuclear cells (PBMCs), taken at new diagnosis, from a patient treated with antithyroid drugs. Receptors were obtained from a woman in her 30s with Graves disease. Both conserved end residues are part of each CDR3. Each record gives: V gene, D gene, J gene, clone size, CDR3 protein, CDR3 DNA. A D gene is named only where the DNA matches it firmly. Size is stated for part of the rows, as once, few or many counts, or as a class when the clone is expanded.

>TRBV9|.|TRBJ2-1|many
CASSVLGKQFF
TGTGCCAGCAGCGTACTGGGGAAGCAGTTCTTC
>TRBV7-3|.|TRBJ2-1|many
CASSLFTGSYNEQFF
TGTGCCAGCAGCTTATTTACGGGGTCCTACAATGAGCAGTTCTTC
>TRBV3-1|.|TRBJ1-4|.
CASSRSDDYEKLFF
TGTGCCAGCAGCCGTTCCGACGACTATGAAAAACTGTTTTTT
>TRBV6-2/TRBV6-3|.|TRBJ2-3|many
CASSPRTGITDTQYF
TGTGCCAGCAGTCCACGGACGGGCATCACAGATACGCAGTATTTT
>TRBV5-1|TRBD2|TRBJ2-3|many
CASSLVRIGTSGTDTQYF
TGCGCCAGCAGCTTAGTCAGGATTGGGACTAGCGGCACAGATACGCAGTATTTT
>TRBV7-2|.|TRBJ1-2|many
CASSLGRDGYTF
TGTGCCAGCAGCTTAGGCAGGGATGGCTACACCTTC
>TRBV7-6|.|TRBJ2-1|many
CASSSGWDEQFF
TGTGCCAGCAGCTCCGGATGGGATGAGCAGTTCTTC
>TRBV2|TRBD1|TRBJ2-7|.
CASSGTGAEQYF
TGTGCCAGCAGCGGGACAGGGGCCGAGCAGTACTTC
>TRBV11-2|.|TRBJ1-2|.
CASSRGTSGRGYTF
TGTGCCAGCAGCCGAGGGACTAGCGGGAGAGGCTACACCTTC
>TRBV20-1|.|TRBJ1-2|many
CSASAGNGYTF
TGCAGTGCTAGTGCAGGCAATGGCTACACCTTC
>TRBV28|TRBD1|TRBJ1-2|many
CASRTGGYGYTF
TGTGCCTCCCGGACAGGGGGCTATGGCTACACCTTC
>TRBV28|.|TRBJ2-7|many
CATQGGGTSYEQYF
TGTGCCACACAGGGGGGGGGGACGTCCTACGAGCAGTACTTC
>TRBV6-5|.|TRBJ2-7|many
CASSYSISGEQYF
TGTGCCAGCAGTTACTCGATATCGGGCGAGCAGTACTTC
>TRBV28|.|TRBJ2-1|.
CATMNSRHEQFF
TGTGCCACCATGAACTCCAGACATGAGCAGTTCTTC
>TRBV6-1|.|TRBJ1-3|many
CASRNRNLKDTIYF
TGTGCCAGCAGGAACAGGAATCTAAAGGACACCATATATTTT
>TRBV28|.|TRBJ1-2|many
CASTLRGGSGYGYTF
TGTGCCAGCACCCTAAGGGGGGGCTCCGGCTATGGCTACACCTTC
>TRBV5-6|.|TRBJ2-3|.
CASSYVGGGDTQYF
TGTGCCAGCAGTTACGTCGGAGGGGGCGATACGCAGTATTTT
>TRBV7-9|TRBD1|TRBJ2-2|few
CASSLEYRGPDTGELFF
TGTGCCAGCAGCTTAGAGTACAGGGGGCCGGACACCGGGGAGCTGTTTTTT
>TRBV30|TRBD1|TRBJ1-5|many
CAWSVQGQGNQPQHF
TGTGCCTGGAGTGTACAGGGGCAGGGAAATCAGCCCCAGCATTTT
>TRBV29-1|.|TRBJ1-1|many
CSSWTPQATEAFF
TGCAGCTCCTGGACACCCCAGGCCACTGAAGCTTTCTTT
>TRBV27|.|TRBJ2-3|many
CASSSGFTDTQYF
TGTGCCAGCTCCTCAGGGTTTACAGATACGCAGTATTTT
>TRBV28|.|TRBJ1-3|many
CASRKGGGSGNTIYF
TGTGCCAGCAGGAAAGGAGGGGGCTCTGGAAACACCATATATTTT
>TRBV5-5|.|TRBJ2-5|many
CASRNPGDGETQYF
TGTGCCAGCAGGAATCCCGGTGACGGGGAGACCCAGTACTTC
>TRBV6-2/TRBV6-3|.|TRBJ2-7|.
CASRGSRGAAEQYF
TGTGCCAGCAGGGGTTCCAGGGGGGCAGCCGAGCAGTACTTC
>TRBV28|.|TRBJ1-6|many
CASSGQLLYNSPLHF
TGTGCCAGCAGTGGACAGTTACTCTATAATTCACCCCTCCACTTT
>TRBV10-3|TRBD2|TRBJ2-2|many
CAITPSGLAGAGELFF
TGTGCCATCACTCCCTCGGGACTAGCAGGGGCCGGGGAGCTGTTTTTT
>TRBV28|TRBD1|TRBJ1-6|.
CASSVAGTVNSPLHF
TGTGCCAGCAGTGTTGCCGGGACAGTAAATTCACCCCTCCACTTT
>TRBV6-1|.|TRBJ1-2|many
CASRSHQGLPYGYTF
TGTGCCAGCAGGAGCCATCAGGGTCTTCCCTATGGCTACACCTTC
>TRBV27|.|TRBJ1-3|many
CASSPKGVSGNTIYF
TGTGCCAGCAGTCCAAAAGGGGTTTCTGGAAACACCATATATTTT
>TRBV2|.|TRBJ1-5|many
CASSEELYSNQPQHF
TGTGCCAGCAGTGAAGAGCTTTATAGCAATCAGCCCCAGCATTTT
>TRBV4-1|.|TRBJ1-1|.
CASSQVGGRSTEAFF
TGCGCCAGCAGCCAAGTCGGGGGGCGCAGCACTGAAGCTTTCTTT
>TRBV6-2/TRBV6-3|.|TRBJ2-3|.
CATRWTESTDTQYF
TGTGCCACCCGATGGACAGAGTCTACAGATACGCAGTATTTT
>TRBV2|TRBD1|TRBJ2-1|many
CASSATGGAVLPLF
TGTGCCAGCAGCGCGACAGGGGGCGCCGTCCTTCCCCTCTTC
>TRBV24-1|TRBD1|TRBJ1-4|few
CATSDAGKGQGNEKLFF
TGTGCCACCAGTGATGCCGGAAAGGGACAGGGTAATGAAAAACTGTTTTTT
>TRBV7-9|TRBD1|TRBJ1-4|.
CASSVRDRINEKLFF
TGTGCCAGCAGTGTACGGGACAGGATTAATGAAAAACTGTTTTTT
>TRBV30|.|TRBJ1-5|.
CACSVLGGNQPHHF
TGTGCCTGTAGTGTACTTGGAGGAAATCAGCCCCACCATTTT
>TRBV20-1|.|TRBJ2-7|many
CSAAGTAITYEQYF
TGCAGTGCTGCCGGGACCGCTATTACCTACGAGCAGTACTTC
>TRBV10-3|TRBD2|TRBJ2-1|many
CAIKRGGNEQFF
TGTGCCATCAAGCGGGGGGGGAATGAGCAGTTCTTC
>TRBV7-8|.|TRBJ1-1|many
CASSPYTEAFF
TGTGCCAGCAGCCCGTACACTGAAGCTTTCTTT
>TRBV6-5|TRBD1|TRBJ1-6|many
CASSYGMDRAHSPLHF
TGTGCCAGCAGTTACGGGATGGACAGGGCCCATTCACCCCTCCACTTT
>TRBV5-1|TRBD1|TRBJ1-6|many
CASSFDRAVGSPLHF
TGCGCCAGCAGCTTCGACAGGGCGGTCGGATCACCCCTCCACTTT
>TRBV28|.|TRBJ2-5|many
CASSLSTGFQETQYF
TGTGCCAGCAGTTTGTCCACAGGGTTTCAAGAGACCCAGTACTTC
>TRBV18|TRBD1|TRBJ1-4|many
CASSRGQNEKLFF
TGTGCCAGCTCAAGGGGGCAGAATGAAAAACTGTTTTTT
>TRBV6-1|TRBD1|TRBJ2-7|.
CASSGGVGTGREQYF
TGTGCCAGCAGTGGAGGGGTCGGGACAGGGAGGGAGCAGTACTTC
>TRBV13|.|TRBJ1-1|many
CASSVGRNTEAFF
TGTGCCAGCAGCGTAGGGAGGAACACTGAAGCTTTCTTT
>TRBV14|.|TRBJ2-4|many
CASSQDGGTVGIQYF
TGTGCCAGCAGCCAAGACGGCGGGACTGTGGGCATTCAGTACTTC
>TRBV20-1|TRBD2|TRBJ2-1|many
CSARASVAGGNEQFF
TGCAGTGCTAGAGCTTCAGTAGCGGGAGGCAATGAGCAGTTCTTC
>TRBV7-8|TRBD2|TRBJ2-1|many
CASTGGAYNEQFF
TGTGCCAGTACCGGGGGGGCCTACAATGAGCAGTTCTTC
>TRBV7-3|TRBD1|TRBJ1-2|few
CASSSPDRGPGYTF
TGTGCCAGCAGCTCTCCCGACAGGGGGCCCGGCTACACCTTC
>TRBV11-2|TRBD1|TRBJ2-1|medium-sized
CASSLAEAQGAENEQFF
TGTGCCAGCAGCTTAGCGGAGGCCCAGGGGGCAGAGAATGAGCAGTTCTTC
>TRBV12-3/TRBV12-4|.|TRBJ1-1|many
CASSLPRENTEAFF
TGTGCCAGCAGTTTACCTCGGGAGAACACTGAAGCTTTCTTT
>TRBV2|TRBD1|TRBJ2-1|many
CASSAGTGGGNEQFF
TGTGCCAGCAGCGCCGGGACAGGGGGCGGCAATGAGCAGTTCTTC
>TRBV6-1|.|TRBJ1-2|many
CASSPVEGRGYTF
TGTGCCAGCAGCCCCGTGGAGGGCCGTGGCTACACCTTC
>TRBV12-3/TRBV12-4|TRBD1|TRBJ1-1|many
CASSSAGGTNTEAFF
TGTGCCAGCAGTTCCGCAGGGGGCACGAACACTGAAGCTTTCTTT